This T cell receptor beta chain stems from a study of blood T cell repertoires in COVID-19. TCRdb's table, derived via immunoSEQ multiplex PCR, lists solely in-frame clones and lacks some. The sample gives about 300,000 clones, roughly nine tenths of which show up once; about 1.7% is in the top ten. Germline assignment: CDR1 SGHRS and CDR2 YFSETQ. V shed 7 bases, J shed 2 bases, and the junction held 5 bases outside the gene matches. The CDR3 is 13 amino acids. The specimen was peripheral blood. The receptor was isolated from a woman in her thirties with COVID-19, enrolled during active disease. The gene calls are TRBV5-1 and TRBJ1-1, with TRBD1 identical over 7 bases. CDR3 coding DNA: TGCGCCAGCGGAACAGGGGATAACACTGAAGCTTTCTTT. Translated: CASGTGDNTEAFF.